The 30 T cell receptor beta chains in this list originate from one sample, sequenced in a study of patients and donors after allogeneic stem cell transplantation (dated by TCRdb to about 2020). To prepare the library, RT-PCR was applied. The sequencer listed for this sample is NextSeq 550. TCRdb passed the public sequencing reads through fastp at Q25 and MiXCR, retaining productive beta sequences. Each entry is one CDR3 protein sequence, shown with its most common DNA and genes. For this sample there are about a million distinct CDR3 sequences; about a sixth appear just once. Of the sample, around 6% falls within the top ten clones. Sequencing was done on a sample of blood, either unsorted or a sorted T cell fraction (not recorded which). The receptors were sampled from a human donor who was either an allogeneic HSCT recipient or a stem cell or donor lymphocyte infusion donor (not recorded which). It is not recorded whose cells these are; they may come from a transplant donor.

The CDR3 DNA follows: TGCAGTGCTAGAGATCCATTACTTGCCTACGAGCAGTACTTC. Protein sequence: CSARDPLLAYEQYF. The rearrangement links TRBV20-1 to TRBJ2-7, with D unresolved. CDR1 and CDR2 (germline): DFQATT, SNEGSKA (reference sequence). Trimming took off 0 bases at V and 2 bases at J, with 11 bases between the two ends. CDR3 length: 14 residues.

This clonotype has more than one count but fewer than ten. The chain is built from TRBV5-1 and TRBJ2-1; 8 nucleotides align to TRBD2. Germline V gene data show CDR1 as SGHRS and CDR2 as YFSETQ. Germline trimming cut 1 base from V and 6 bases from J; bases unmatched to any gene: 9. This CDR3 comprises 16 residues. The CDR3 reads CASSLFRGGISNEQFF. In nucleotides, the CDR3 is TGCGCCAGCAGCTTGTTTCGGGGGGGGATTTCCAATGAGCAGTTCTTC.

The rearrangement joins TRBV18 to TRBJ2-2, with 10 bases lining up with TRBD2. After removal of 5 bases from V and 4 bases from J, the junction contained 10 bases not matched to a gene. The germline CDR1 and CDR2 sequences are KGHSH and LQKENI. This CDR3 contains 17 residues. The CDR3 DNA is TGTGCCAGCTCATTGTCGGGACTAGCGTTTTTCACCGGGGAGCTGTTTTTT. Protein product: CASSLSGLAFFTGELFF.

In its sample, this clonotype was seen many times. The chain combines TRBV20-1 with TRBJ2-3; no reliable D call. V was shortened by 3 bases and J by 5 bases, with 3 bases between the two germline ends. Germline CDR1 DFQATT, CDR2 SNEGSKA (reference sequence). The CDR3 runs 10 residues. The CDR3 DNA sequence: TGCAGTGCTAGTGAAGATACGCAGTATTTT. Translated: CSASEDTQYF.

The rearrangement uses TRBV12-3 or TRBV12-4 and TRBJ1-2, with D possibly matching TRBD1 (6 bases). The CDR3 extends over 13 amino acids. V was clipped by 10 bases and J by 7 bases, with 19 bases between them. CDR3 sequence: CATRQDTRFGYTF. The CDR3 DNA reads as TGTGCCACAAGACAGGATACGAGGTTTGGCTACACCTTC.

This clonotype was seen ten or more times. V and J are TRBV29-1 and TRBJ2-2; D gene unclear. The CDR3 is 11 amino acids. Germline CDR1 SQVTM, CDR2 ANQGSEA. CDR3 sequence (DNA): TGCGGCGCAGGTCTTACCGGGGAGCTGTTTTTT. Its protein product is CGAGLTGELFF.

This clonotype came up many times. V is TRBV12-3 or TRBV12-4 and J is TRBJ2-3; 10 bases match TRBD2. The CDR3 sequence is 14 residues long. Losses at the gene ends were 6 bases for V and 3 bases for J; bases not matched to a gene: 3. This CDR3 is CASRRGLATDTQYF. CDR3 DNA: TGTGCCAGCAGGCGGGGACTAGCGACAGATACGCAGTATTTT.

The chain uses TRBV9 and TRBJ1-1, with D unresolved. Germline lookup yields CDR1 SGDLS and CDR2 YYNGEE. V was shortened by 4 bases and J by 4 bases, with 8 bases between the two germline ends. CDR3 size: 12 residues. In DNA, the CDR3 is TGTGCCAGCAGCTTAGACACCACTGAAGCTTTCTTT. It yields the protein CASSLDTTEAFF.

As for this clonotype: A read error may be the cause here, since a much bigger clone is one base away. The CDR3 DNA sequence: TGTGCCAGCTGTGACACCGGGGAGCTGTTTTTT. Its translation: CASCDTGELFF. V usage is TRBV6-2 or TRBV6-3 and J usage is TRBJ2-2, with D unresolved. Germline V gives CDR1 MNHEY, CDR2 SVGEGT. The CDR3 has 11 residues. V was trimmed by 8 bases and J by 3 bases, leaving 4 bases between them.

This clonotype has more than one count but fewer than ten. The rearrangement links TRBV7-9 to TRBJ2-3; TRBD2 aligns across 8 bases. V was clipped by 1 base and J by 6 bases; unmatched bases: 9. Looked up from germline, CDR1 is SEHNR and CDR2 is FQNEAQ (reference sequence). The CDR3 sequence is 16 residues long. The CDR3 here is CASSLGLAGIRDTQYF. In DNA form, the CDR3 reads TGTGCCAGCAGCTTAGGGCTAGCGGGCATTCGGGATACGCAGTATTTT.

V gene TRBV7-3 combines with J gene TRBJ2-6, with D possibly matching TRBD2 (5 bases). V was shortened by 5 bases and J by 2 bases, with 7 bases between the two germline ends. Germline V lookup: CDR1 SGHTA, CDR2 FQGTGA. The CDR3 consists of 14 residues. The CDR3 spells CASSLSAGANVLTF. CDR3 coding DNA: TGTGCCAGCAGCCTTAGCGCTGGGGCCAACGTCCTGACTTTC. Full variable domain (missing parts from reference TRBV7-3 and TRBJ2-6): GAGVSQTPSNKVTEKGKYVELRCDPISGHTALYWYRQSLGQGPEFLIYFQGTGAADDSGLPNDRFFAVRPEGSVSTLKIQRTERGDSAVYLCASSLSAGANVLTFGAGSRLTVL.

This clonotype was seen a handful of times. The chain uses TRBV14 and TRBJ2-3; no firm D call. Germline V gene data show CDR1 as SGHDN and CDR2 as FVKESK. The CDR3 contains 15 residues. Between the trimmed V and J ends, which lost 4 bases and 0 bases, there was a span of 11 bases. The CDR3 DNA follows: TGTGCCAGCAGCCCTCCTCTCGGGAGCACAGATACGCAGTATTTT. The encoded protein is CASSPPLGSTDTQYF.

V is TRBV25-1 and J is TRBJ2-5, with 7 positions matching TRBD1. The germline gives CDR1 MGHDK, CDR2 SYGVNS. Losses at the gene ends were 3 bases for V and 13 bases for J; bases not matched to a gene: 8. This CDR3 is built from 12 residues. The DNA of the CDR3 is TGTGCCAGCAGTGACCCTACAGGGGCCTGGTACTTC. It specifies CASSDPTGAWYF.

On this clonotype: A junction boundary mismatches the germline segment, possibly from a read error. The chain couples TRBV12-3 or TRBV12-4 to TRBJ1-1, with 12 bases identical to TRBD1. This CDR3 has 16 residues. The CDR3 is CASSLGDRGPRQRWSF. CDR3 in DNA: TGTGCCAGCAGTTTAGGGGACAGGGGGCCCCGCCAACGTTGGTCCTTT.

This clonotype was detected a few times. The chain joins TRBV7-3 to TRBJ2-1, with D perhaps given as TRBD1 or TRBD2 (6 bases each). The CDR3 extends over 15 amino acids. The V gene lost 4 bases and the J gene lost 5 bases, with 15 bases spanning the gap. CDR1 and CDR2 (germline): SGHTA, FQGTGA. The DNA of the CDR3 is TGTGCCAGCAGCTCAAACAGGGAGGAAGACAATGAGCAGTTCTTC. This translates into CASSSNREEDNEQFF.

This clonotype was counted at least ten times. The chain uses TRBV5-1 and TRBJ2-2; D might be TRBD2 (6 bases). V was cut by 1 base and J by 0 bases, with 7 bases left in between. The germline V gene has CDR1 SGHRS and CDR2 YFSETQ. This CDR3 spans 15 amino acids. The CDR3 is CASSLLASNTGELFF. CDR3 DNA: TGCGCCAGCAGCTTGCTAGCGTCGAACACCGGGGAGCTGTTTTTT.

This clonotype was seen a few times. CDR3 protein: CASKGTRFGNEQFF. The CDR3 coding sequence is TGTGCCAGCAAGGGGACCCGATTCGGGAATGAGCAGTTCTTC. This chain connects TRBV6-2 or TRBV6-3 to TRBJ2-1, with D perhaps TRBD1 or TRBD2 (5 bases each). Trimming cost V 7 bases and J 7 bases, with 17 bases left between them. There are 14 residues in the CDR3. From germline, CDR1 is MNHEY and CDR2 SVGEGT.

As DNA, the CDR3 is TGTGCCAGCAGTTTAGTCCTACAGGTCGACGAGCAGTACTTC. It encodes CASSLVLQVDEQYF. V usage is TRBV12-3 or TRBV12-4 and J usage is TRBJ2-7; TRBD1 is a possible D gene (5 bases). The ends were cut back, 1 base at V and 5 bases at J, with 12 bases in the middle. The CDR3 consists of 14 residues.

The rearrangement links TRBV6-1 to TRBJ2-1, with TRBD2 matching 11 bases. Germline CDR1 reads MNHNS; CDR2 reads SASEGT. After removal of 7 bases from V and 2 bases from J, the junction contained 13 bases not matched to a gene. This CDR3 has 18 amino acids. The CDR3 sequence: CASTRLAGKPPPYNEQFF. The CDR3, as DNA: TGTGCCAGCACCCGACTAGCGGGAAAACCCCCTCCCTACAATGAGCAGTTCTTC.

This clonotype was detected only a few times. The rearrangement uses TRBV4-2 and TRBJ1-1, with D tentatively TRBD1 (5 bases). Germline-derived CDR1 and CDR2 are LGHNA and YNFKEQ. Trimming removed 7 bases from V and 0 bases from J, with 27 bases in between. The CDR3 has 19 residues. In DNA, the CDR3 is TGTGCCAGCACCGCCACCCTCTTAGGGGAAAGGGGAATGAACACTGAAGCTTTCTTT. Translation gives CASTATLLGERGMNTEAFF.

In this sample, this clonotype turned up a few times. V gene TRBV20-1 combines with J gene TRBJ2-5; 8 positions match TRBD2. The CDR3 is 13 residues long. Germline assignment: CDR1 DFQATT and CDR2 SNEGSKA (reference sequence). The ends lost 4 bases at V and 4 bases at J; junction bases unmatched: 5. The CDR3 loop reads CSATGGAGETQYF. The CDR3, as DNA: TGCAGTGCTACCGGGGGGGCCGGAGAGACCCAGTACTTC.

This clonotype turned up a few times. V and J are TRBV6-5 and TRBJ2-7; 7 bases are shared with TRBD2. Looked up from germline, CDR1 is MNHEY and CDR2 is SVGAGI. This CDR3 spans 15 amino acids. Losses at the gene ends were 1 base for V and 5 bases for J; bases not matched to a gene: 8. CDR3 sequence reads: CASSYYHSGTNEQYF. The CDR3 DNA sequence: TGTGCCAGCAGTTACTACCACAGCGGGACCAACGAGCAGTACTTC.

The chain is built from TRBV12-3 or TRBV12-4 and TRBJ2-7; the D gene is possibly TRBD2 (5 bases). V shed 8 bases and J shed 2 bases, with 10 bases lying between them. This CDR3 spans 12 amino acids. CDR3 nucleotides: TGTGCCAGCGCCCGCGGGCCCTACGAGCAGTACTTC. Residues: CASARGPYEQYF.

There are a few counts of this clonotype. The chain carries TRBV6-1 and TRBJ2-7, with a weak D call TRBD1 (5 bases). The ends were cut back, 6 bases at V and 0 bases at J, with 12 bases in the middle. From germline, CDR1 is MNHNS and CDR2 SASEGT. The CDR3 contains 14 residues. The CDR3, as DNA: TGTGCCAGCAGGATCGACAGTAGCTCCTACGAGCAGTACTTC. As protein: CASRIDSSSYEQYF.

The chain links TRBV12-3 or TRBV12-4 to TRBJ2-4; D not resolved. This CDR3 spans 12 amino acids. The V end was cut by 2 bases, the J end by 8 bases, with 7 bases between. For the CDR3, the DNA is TGTGCCAGCAGTTTAATCGGTGACATTCAGTACTTC. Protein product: CASSLIGDIQYF.

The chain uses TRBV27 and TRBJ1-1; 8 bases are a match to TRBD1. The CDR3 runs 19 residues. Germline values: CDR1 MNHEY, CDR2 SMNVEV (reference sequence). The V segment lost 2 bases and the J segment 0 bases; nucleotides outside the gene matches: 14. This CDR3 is CASSLDSWGRGPMNTEAFF. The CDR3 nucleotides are TGTGCCAGCAGTTTAGACTCTTGGGGCAGGGGGCCGATGAACACTGAAGCTTTCTTT.

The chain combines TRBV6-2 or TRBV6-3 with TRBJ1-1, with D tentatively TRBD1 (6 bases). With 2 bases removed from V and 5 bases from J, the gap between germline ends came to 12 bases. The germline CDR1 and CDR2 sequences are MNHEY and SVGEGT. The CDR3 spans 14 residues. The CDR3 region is CASSYITGNTEAFF. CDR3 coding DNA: TGTGCCAGCAGTTACATCACAGGGAATACTGAAGCTTTCTTT.

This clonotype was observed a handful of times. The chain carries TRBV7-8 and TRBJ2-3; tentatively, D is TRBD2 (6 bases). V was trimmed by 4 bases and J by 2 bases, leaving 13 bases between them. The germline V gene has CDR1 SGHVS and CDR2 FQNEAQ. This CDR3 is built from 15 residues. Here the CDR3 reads CASSSTGTYTDTQYF. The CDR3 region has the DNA TGTGCCAGCAGCTCTACCGGGACTTACACAGATACGCAGTATTTT.

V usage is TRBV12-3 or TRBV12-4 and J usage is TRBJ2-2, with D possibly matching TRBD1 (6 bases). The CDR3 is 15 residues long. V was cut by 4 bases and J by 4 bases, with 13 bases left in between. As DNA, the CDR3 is TGTGCCAGCAGTTACAGGGAAAAGGGCACCGGGGAGCTGTTTTTT. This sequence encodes CASSYREKGTGELFF.

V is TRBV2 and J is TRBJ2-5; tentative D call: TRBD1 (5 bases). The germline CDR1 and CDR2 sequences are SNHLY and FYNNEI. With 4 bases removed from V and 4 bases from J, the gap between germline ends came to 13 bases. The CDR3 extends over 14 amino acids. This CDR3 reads CASSVTSQGETQYF. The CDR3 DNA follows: TGTGCCAGCAGTGTCACTTCTCAGGGAGAGACCCAGTACTTC.